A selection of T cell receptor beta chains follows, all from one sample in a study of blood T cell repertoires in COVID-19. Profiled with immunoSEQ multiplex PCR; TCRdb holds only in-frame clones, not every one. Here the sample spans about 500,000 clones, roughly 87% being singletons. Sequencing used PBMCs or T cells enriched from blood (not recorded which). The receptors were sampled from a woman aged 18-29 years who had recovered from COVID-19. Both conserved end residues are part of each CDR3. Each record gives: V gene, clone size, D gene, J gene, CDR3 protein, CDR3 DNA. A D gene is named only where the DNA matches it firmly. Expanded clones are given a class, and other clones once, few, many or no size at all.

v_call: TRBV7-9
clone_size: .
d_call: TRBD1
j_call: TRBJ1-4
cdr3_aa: CASSSGGLNEKLFF
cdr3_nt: TGTGCCAGCAGCTCAGGGGGCCTCAATGAAAAACTGTTTTTT

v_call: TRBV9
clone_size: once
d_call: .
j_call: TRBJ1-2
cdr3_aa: CASTSLGDGYTF
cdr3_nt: TGTGCCAGCACGTCCTTAGGGGATGGCTACACCTTC

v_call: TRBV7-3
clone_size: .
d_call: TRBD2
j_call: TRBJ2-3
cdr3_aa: CASSVSSGGGDTQYF
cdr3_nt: TGTGCCAGCAGCGTTTCTAGCGGGGGTGGCGATACGCAGTATTTT

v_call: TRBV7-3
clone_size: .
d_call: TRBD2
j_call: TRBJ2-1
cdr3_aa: CASSPTSGGAFDEQFF
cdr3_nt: TGTGCCAGCAGCCCGACTAGCGGGGGGGCGTTCGATGAGCAGTTCTTC

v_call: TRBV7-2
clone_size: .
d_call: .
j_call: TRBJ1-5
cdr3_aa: CASSLGAGYSNQPQHF
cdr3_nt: TGTGCCAGCAGCTTAGGGGCCGGTTATAGCAATCAGCCCCAGCATTTT

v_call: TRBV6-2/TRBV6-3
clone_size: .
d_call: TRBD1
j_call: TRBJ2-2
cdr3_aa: CASSSTGTGNTGELFF
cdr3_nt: TGTGCCAGCAGCTCCACTGGGACAGGGAATACCGGGGAGCTGTTTTTT

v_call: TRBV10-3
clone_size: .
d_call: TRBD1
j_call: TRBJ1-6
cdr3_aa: CAISDRDRGIYNSPLHF
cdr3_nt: TGTGCCATCAGTGATAGGGACAGGGGGATCTATAATTCACCCCTCCACTTT

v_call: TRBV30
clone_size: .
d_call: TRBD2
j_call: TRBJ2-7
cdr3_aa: CAWAPLGLAVYEQYF
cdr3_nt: TGTGCCTGGGCCCCTCTGGGACTAGCGGTCTACGAGCAGTACTTC

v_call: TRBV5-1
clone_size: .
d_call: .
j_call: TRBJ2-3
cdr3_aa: CASSLGGYSDTQYF
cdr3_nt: TGCGCCAGCAGCTTGGGCGGGTATTCAGATACGCAGTATTTT

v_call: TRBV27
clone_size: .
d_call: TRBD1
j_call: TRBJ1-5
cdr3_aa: CASSLFGTGPGQPQHF
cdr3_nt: TGTGCCAGCAGTTTATTCGGGACAGGGCCAGGGCAGCCCCAGCATTTT

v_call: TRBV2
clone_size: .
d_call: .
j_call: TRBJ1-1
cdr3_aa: CASSERVNTEAFF
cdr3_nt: TGTGCCAGCAGTGAGAGGGTGAACACTGAAGCTTTCTTT

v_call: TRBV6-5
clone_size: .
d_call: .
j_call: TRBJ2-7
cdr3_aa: CASQGQAGTYEQYF
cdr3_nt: TGTGCCAGCCAAGGGCAGGCGGGAACCTACGAGCAGTACTTC

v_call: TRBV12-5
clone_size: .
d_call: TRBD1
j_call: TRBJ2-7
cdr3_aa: CASGLVGTGTTRTYEQYF
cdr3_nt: TGTGCTAGTGGTTTGGTAGGGACAGGGACGACTAGGACCTACGAGCAGTACTTC

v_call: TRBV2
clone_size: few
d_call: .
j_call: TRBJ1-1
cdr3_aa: CATKRLTEAFF
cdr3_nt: TGTGCCACCAAGAGGCTGACTGAAGCTTTCTTT

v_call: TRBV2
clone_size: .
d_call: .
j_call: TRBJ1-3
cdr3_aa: CASSASSGNTIYF
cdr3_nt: TGTGCCAGCAGTGCCAGTTCTGGAAACACCATATATTTT

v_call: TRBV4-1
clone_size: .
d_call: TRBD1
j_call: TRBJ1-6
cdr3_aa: CASSLDRGNSPLHF
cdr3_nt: TGCGCCAGCAGCCTTGACAGGGGGAATTCACCCCTCCACTTT

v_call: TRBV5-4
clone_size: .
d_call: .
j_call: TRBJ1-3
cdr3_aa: CASSGQLGNTIYF
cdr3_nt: TGTGCCAGCAGCGGACAACTAGGAAACACCATATATTTT

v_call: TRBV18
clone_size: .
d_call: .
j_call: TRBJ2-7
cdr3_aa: CASSGGSSYEQYF
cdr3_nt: TGTGCCAGCTCAGGGGGGAGCTCCTACGAGCAGTACTTC

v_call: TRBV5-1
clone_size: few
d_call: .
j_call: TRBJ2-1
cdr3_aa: CATPGTYGGPPYNEQFF
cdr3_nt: TGCGCCACCCCGGGGACTTACGGGGGGCCCCCCTACAATGAGCAGTTCTTC

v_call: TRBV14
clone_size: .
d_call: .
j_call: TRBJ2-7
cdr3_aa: CASRQDDSYEQYF
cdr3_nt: TGTGCCAGCAGACAGGACGACTCCTACGAGCAGTACTTC

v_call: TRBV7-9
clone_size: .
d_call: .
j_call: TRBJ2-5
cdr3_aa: CASRNRDLQETQYF
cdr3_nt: TGTGCCAGCCGTAACCGGGACTTACAAGAGACCCAGTACTTC

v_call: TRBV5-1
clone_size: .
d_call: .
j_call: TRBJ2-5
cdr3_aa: CASSPGRPGETQYF
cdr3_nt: TGCGCCAGCAGCCCTGGGAGACCCGGGGAGACCCAGTACTTC

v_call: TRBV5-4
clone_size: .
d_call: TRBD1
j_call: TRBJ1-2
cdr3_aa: CASSSGQETRGYGYTF
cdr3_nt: TGTGCCAGCAGCTCGGGACAGGAGACCAGGGGCTATGGCTACACCTTC

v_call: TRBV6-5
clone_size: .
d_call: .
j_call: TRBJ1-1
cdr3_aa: CASSPSGQGISEAFF
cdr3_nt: TGTGCCAGCAGTCCTTCTGGGCAGGGCATATCTGAAGCTTTCTTT

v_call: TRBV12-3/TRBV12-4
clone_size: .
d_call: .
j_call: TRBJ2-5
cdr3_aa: CASSFGAQETQYF
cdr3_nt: TGTGCCAGCAGTTTTGGGGCACAAGAGACCCAGTACTTC

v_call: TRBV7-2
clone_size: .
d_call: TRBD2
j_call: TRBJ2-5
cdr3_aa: CASSGLAGGGETQYF
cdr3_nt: TGTGCCAGCAGCGGACTAGCGGGGGGTGGAGAGACCCAGTACTTC

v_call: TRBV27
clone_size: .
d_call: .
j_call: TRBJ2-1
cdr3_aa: CASSFQGYNEQFF
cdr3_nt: TGTGCCAGCAGTTTTCAGGGATACAATGAGCAGTTCTTC

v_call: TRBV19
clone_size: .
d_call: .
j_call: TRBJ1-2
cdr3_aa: CASKNRDYGYTF
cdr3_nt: TGTGCCAGTAAAAACAGGGACTATGGCTACACCTTC

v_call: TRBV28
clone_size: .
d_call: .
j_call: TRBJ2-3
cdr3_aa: CASSLTDTQYF
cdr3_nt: TGTGCCAGCAGTCTAACAGATACGCAGTATTTT

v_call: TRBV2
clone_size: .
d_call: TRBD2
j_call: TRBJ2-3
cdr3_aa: CASRWRGNTDTQYF
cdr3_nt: TGTGCCAGCAGGTGGCGGGGGAACACAGATACGCAGTATTTT

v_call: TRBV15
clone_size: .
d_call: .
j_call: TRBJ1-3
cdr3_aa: CATSRGRPTLASGNTIYF
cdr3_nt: TGTGCCACCAGCAGGGGCAGGCCGACGCTAGCCTCTGGAAACACCATATATTTT

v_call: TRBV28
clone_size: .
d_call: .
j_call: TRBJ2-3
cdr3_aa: CASSKRVGGHTQYF
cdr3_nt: TGTGCCAGCAGTAAACGAGTCGGGGGACATACGCAGTATTTT

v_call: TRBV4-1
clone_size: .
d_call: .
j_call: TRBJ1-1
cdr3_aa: CASSSRTVPNTEAFF
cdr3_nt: TGCGCCAGCAGCTCCCGGACAGTTCCAAACACTGAAGCTTTCTTT